This passage covers 28 T cell receptor beta chains from one sample sequenced in a study of identical twins. TCRdb reprocessed the 5' RACE reads via MiXCR and lists one record per CDR3 protein. This sample carries under 250,000 distinct CDR3 sequences, about 12% of them seen once, and the ten largest clones take roughly 4%. The same data also went into a second study, on yellow fever vaccine responses in identical twins.

Sequenced input: memory (CD45RO+) T cells sorted from blood. All receptors derive from a woman aged 18-29 years in good health.

This clonotype has a handful of counts. The rearrangement joins TRBV15 to TRBJ2-1; D remains ambiguous. The CDR3 sequence is 15 residues long. V dropped 1 base and J dropped 0 bases, with 7 bases sitting between them. Per germline, CDR1 LNHNV and CDR2 YYDKDF (reference sequence). This chain's CDR3 is CATSRVVLSYNEQFF. In nucleotides, the CDR3 is TGTGCCACCAGCAGAGTGGTTCTCTCCTACAATGAGCAGTTCTTC.

The CDR3 sequence: CASSPATGRRNTEAFF. CDR3 DNA: TGTGCCAGCAGCCCAGCTACAGGGCGTCGGAACACTGAAGCTTTCTTT. The chain links TRBV6-1 to TRBJ1-1; maybe TRBD1 (6 bases). Trimming stripped 6 bases from V and 1 base from J, with 18 bases between. The CDR3 extends over 16 amino acids. The germline V gene encodes CDR1 MNHNS and CDR2 SASEGT.

The V gene is TRBV6-1, the J gene TRBJ1-1; 7 nucleotides match TRBD1. CDR3 length: 16 residues. The J segment lost 0 bases and the V segment lost 8 bases, leaving 12 bases of the junction unmatched. From germline, CDR1 is MNHNS and CDR2 SASEGT. The DNA for the CDR3 is TGTGCCAGCCTAGTTCGGACAGGATACATGAACACTGAAGCTTTCTTT. Encoded protein: CASLVRTGYMNTEAFF.

This clonotype was found many times. This sequence joins TRBV9 and TRBJ2-3, with TRBD2 matching 9 bases. CDR1 and CDR2 from the germline V gene are SGDLS and YYNGEE. With 0 bases clipped from V and 6 bases from J, the junction kept 14 bases outside the gene matches. This CDR3 contains 18 residues. CDR3 amino acids: CASSVGEASGGRMDTQYF. CDR3 bases: TGTGCCAGCAGCGTAGGTGAAGCCAGCGGGGGGAGAATGGATACGCAGTATTTT.

The chain joins TRBV14 to TRBJ1-4; TRBD1 is a possible D gene (6 bases). The germline V gene encodes CDR1 SGHDN and CDR2 FVKESK. Trimming took off 5 bases at V and 2 bases at J, with 12 bases between the two ends. CDR3 size: 15 residues. The CDR3 bases are TGTGCCAGCAGCTTTCGACAGGCCACTAATGAAAAACTGTTTTTT. Its protein product is CASSFRQATNEKLFF.

V gene TRBV5-1 combines with J gene TRBJ2-7, with TRBD1 as a possible D gene (7 bases). V was cut by 4 bases and J by 3 bases, with 14 bases left in between. This CDR3 has 14 residues. Germline values: CDR1 SGHRS, CDR2 YFSETQ. DNA for the CDR3: TGCGCCAGCAGCCCTCAGGGGGGTCACTACGAGCAGTACTTC. This encodes CASSPQGGHYEQYF.

This clonotype showed up just a few times. V and J are TRBV20-1 and TRBJ2-5; D remains unclear. CDR1 is DFQATT and CDR2 is SNEGSKA in the germline V gene (reference sequence). Trimming left V 3 bases short and J 6 bases short, with 14 bases between. The CDR3 has 13 residues. The CDR3 DNA reads TGCAGTGCTAGTTCGCCCAGCATAAAGACCCAGTACTTC. Encoded protein: CSASSPSIKTQYF.

This clonotype was counted between two and nine times. This chain connects TRBV6-2 or TRBV6-3 to TRBJ2-5; D not resolved. Deletions cut 2 bases from V and 5 bases from J, with 6 bases between. The CDR3 has 12 residues. Germline CDR1 and CDR2: MNHEY and SVGEGT. The CDR3 loop reads CASSYRPETQYF. The CDR3 DNA sequence: TGTGCCAGCAGTTACCGTCCCGAGACCCAGTACTTC.

In its sample, this clonotype was seen a few times. The chain couples TRBV10-3 to TRBJ2-6, with a possible D match to TRBD1 (5 bases). The CDR3 has 13 amino acids. V was cut by 9 bases and J by 1 base, with 7 bases left in between. Germline V CDR1 and CDR2: ENHRY, SYGVKD. The CDR3 here is CAIRGSGANVLTF. CDR3 DNA: TGTGCCATTAGGGGTTCTGGGGCCAACGTCCTGACTTTC.

This clonotype has only a few counts. This chain links TRBV6-6 with TRBJ2-3; no clear D gene. The CDR3 loop spans 12 amino acids. The V end lost 2 bases, the J end lost 5 bases, and 5 bases lay between the germline ends. Germline CDR1 reads MNHNY; CDR2 reads SVGAGI (reference sequence). CDR3 loop: CASSYLGDTQYF. CDR3 in DNA: TGTGCCAGCAGTTACCTTGGAGATACGCAGTATTTT.

The genes are TRBV5-6 and TRBJ1-1; TRBD1 agrees at 7 bases. The CDR3 is made up of 18 amino acids. Germline loops: CDR1 SGHDT, CDR2 YYEEEE. V lost 3 bases, J lost 0 bases, and 14 bases stayed unmatched. CDR3 in DNA: TGTGCCAGCAGCTCACCTATAGGGACAGACCTAATGAACACTGAAGCTTTCTTT. It is translated as CASSSPIGTDLMNTEAFF.

This clonotype was picked up a small number of times. The CDR3, as DNA: TGCGCCAGCAGCTTGGATGGGGGTGCCACTGAAGCTTTCTTT. This translates into CASSLDGGATEAFF. The chain uses TRBV5-1 and TRBJ1-1, with TRBD1 as a possible D gene (5 bases). Germline V gives CDR1 SGHRS, CDR2 YFSETQ. CDR3 size: 14 residues. V gave up 0 bases and J gave up 4 bases, with 10 bases separating them.

V and J are TRBV6-2 or TRBV6-3 and TRBJ2-7; D not resolved. Germline assignment: CDR1 MNHEY and CDR2 SVGEGT. The CDR3 has 15 amino acids. V was shortened by 6 bases and J by 2 bases, with 17 bases between the two germline ends. The CDR3 bases are TGTGCCAGCAGCACCGGCTCGCCCCTTGCCTACGAGCAGTACTTC. As protein: CASSTGSPLAYEQYF.

This chain connects TRBV15 to TRBJ2-7, with 11 nucleotides matching TRBD1. The V and J ends lost 4 bases and 3 bases, in that order; junction bases with no gene match: 5. The CDR3 has 15 residues. The germline gives CDR1 LNHNV, CDR2 YYDKDF (reference sequence). CDR3 DNA sequence: TGTGCCACCAGCACGGGACAGGGGGGACTCTACGAGCAGTACTTC. Its protein is CATSTGQGGLYEQYF.

The V gene is TRBV9, the J gene TRBJ2-5; D uncertain. The CDR3 runs 13 residues. Trimming took 0 bases from V and 5 from J, leaving 8 bases between them. From germline, CDR1 is SGDLS and CDR2 YYNGEE. CDR3 DNA sequence: TGTGCCAGCAGCGTAGGCCAGGCGGAGACCCAGTACTTC. Protein: CASSVGQAETQYF. Full variable domain (missing parts from reference TRBV9 and TRBJ2-5): DSGVTQTPKHLITATGQRVTLRCSPRSGDLSVYWYQQSLDQGLQFLIQYYNGEERAKGNILERFSAQQFPDLHSELNLSSLELGDSALYFCASSVGQAETQYFGPGTRLLVL.

In this sample, this clonotype turned up a few times. The CDR3 reads CASSRRQELLPDTQYF. The CDR3 region has the DNA TGTGCCAGCAGCCGACGACAGGAACTTCTCCCAGATACGCAGTATTTT. The chain has TRBV12-3 or TRBV12-4 and TRBJ2-3; a possible D gene is TRBD1 (6 bases). There are 16 residues in the CDR3. V was shortened by 6 bases and J by 4 bases, with 20 bases between the two germline ends.

The table lists this clonotype with many counts. The chain recombines TRBV12-3 or TRBV12-4 with TRBJ1-3; D is ambiguous. This CDR3 has 14 amino acids. The V and J ends lost 3 bases and 7 bases respectively, with 13 bases between them. The CDR3 sequence is CASSFSQSTNTIYF. For the CDR3, the DNA is TGTGCCAGCAGTTTCTCCCAATCGACCAACACCATATATTTT.

This clonotype was counted only a few times. The chain carries TRBV7-2 and TRBJ2-5, with D unclear. This CDR3 is 16 amino acids long. V was pared by 5 bases and J by 2 bases, with 18 bases between. In germline, CDR1 is SGHTA, CDR2 FQGNSA. The CDR3 nucleotides read TGTGCCAGCAGCGACCCCCACGGGCGCTCTCAAGAGACCCAGTACTTC. Protein: CASSDPHGRSQETQYF.

This rearrangement joins TRBV7-8 to TRBJ2-3; D unresolved. The CDR3 runs to 16 residues. V lost 5 bases and J lost 3, with 18 bases in between. The germline V gene encodes CDR1 SGHVS and CDR2 FQNEAQ. The CDR3 nucleotides are TGTGCCAGCAGCCCGAGTACGTCACGACCAACAGATACGCAGTATTTT. Translation gives CASSPSTSRPTDTQYF.

In its sample, this clonotype was seen many times. The chain uses TRBV12-3 or TRBV12-4 and TRBJ2-2; TRBD1 is a possible D gene (5 bases). This CDR3 is built from 12 residues. V lost 8 bases, J lost 7 bases, and 11 bases lay in between. The CDR3 DNA follows: TGTGCCAGCCTCAGGCAGGGCGGGGAGCTGTTTTTT. As protein: CASLRQGGELFF.

The J gene is TRBJ2-7, the V gene TRBV3-1; 11 nucleotides agree with TRBD1. From germline, CDR1 is LGHDT and CDR2 YNNKEL (reference sequence). This CDR3 spans 18 amino acids. V lost 3 bases, J lost 2 bases, and 12 bases stayed unmatched. CDR3 in amino acids: CASSQDPTGTGGTYEQYF. Here the CDR3 DNA reads TGTGCCAGCAGCCAGGACCCAACCGGGACAGGGGGGACCTACGAGCAGTACTTC.

This clonotype turned up a few times. This chain uses TRBV20-1 with TRBJ2-5; D remains ambiguous. Looked up from germline, CDR1 is DFQATT and CDR2 is SNEGSKA (reference sequence). The CDR3 loop spans 13 amino acids. V lost 2 bases, J lost 4 bases, and 11 bases lay in between. CDR3 nucleotide sequence: TGCAGTGCTAGACGAGCCGGAATAGAGACCCAGTACTTC. It translates to CSARRAGIETQYF.

The rearrangement links TRBV5-1 to TRBJ2-1; D is uncertain. Germline assignment: CDR1 SGHRS and CDR2 YFSETQ. V was pared by 4 bases and J by 10 bases, with 9 bases between. The CDR3 loop spans 11 amino acids. The CDR3 loop is CASSAWPEQFF. The CDR3 DNA follows: TGCGCCAGCAGCGCCTGGCCGGAGCAGTTCTTC.

A few counts support this clonotype. This chain connects TRBV25-1 to TRBJ2-7; D perhaps matches TRBD1 (6 bases). The CDR3 runs to 14 residues. Trimming stripped 4 bases from V and 1 base from J, with 11 bases between. Germline CDR1 MGHDK, CDR2 SYGVNS. The CDR3 sequence: CASSGRDISYEQYF. In DNA form, the CDR3 reads TGTGCCAGCAGTGGCCGGGACATTTCCTACGAGCAGTACTTC.

CDR3 in DNA: TGTGCCAGCAGCTTAATTCGGGACGGTGAGCAGTTCTTC. Protein sequence: CASSLIRDGEQFF. The chain is built from TRBV7-3 and TRBJ2-1; D tentatively fits TRBD1 or TRBD2 (5 bases each). V shed 1 base and J shed 9 bases, with 10 bases lying between them. Germline lookup yields CDR1 SGHTA and CDR2 FQGTGA. The CDR3 is made up of 13 amino acids. The full variable domain, with the rest looked up from reference TRBV7-3 and TRBJ2-1, is GAGVSQTPSNKVTEKGKYVELRCDPISGHTALYWYRQSLGQGPEFLIYFQGTGAADDSGLPNDRFFAVRPEGSVSTLKIQRTERGDSAVYLCASSLIRDGEQFFGPGTRLTVL.

This clonotype has more than one count but fewer than ten. The chain carries TRBV7-3 and TRBJ2-1; D is possibly TRBD1 or TRBD2 (5 bases each). CDR3 length equals 18 residues. V lost 1 base and J lost 7, with 23 bases in between. The V gene's germline CDR1 is SGHTA and CDR2 FQGTGA. The CDR3 DNA sequence: TGTGCCAGCAGCTTAATCGAGTCGAGGGGTGTAGGTAAGAATGAGCAGTTCTTC. It yields the protein CASSLIESRGVGKNEQFF.

This clonotype was seen more than once but under ten times. This chain uses TRBV4-3 with TRBJ1-3, with TRBD1 identical over 10 bases. There are 16 residues in the CDR3. V gave up 1 base and J gave up 2 bases; unmatched junction bases: 2. CDR1 and CDR2 (germline): LGHNA, YSLEER. As DNA, the CDR3 is TGCGCCAGCAGCCAAGCCGGGACAGGGGCTGGAAACACCATATATTTT. Protein: CASSQAGTGAGNTIYF.

This clonotype turned up a few times. V usage is TRBV4-1 and J usage is TRBJ1-4; unclear D gene. This CDR3 comprises 17 residues. V lost 4 bases to trimming and J lost 4 bases, with 19 bases between them. Germline CDR1 and CDR2: MGHRA and YSYEKL. CDR3 region: CASSLLGVSQFNEKLFF. In DNA, the CDR3 is TGCGCCAGCAGCCTCCTTGGGGTTTCGCAGTTTAATGAAAAACTGTTTTTT.